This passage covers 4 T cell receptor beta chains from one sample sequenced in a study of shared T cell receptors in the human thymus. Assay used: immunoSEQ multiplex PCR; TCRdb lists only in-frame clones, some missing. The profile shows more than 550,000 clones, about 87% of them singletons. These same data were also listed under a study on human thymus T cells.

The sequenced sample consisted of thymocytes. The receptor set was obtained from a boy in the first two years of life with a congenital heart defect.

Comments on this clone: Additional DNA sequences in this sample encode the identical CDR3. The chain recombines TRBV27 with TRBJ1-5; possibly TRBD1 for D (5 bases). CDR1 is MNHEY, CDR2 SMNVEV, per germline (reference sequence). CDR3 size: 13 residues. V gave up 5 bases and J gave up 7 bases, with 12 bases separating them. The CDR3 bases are TGTGCCAGCAGTCGTCAGGGAGGGCAGCCCCAGCATTTT. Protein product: CASSRQGGQPQHF.

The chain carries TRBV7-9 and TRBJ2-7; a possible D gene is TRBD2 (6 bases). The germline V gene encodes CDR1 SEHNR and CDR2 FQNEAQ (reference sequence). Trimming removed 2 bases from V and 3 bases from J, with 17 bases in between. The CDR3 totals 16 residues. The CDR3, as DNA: TGTGCCAGCAGCTTAACTTCCACACGGGAGAGCTACGAGCAGTACTTC. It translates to CASSLTSTRESYEQYF.

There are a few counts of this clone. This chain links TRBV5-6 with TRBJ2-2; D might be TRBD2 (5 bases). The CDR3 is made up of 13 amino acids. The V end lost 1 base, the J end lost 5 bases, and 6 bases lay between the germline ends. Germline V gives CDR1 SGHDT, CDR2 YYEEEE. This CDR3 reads CASSLPGTGELFF. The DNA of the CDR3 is TGTGCCAGCAGCTTGCCGGGGACCGGGGAGCTGTTTTTT.

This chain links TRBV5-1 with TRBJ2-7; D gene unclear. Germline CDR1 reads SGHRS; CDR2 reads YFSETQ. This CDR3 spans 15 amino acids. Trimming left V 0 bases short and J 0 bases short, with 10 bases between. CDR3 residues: CASSLGRRGSYEQYF. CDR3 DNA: TGCGCCAGCAGCTTGGGAAGACGCGGCTCCTACGAGCAGTACTTC.